The clone carrying this T cell receptor beta chain was seen ten or more times. Its antigen is currently unknown. The sample comes from a study of T cell repertoires in cytomegalovirus infection. TCRdb re-called the reads with MiXCR, one entry per CDR3 protein. Seen here are around 280,000 distinct CDR3 sequences, around 13% observed once, and the top ten hold 7.5% to 10%. The CDR3 is 16 amino acids. Germline V gene sequence: CDR1 MNHEY, CDR2 SVGEGT. Germline trimming cut 8 bases from V and 3 bases from J; bases unmatched to any gene: 9. Study-level findings and limits: CMV-specific TCR beta clonotypes restricted by HLA-C dominated the ex vivo response. Identification of carriers of CMV plus the relevant HLA was performed using cumulative public TCR beta family frequency.

The sequence was collected from a human donor in good health (CMV status not recorded). Some clones in this sample may be carry-over from other donors' samples. The chain is built from TRBV6-2 or TRBV6-3 and TRBJ2-2; TRBD2 matches 10 bases. Sample: PBMCs. CDR3 DNA: TGTGCCAGCGGCTCTCCACTAGCGGGGTACACCGGGGAGCTGTTTTTT. It specifies CASGSPLAGYTGELFF.